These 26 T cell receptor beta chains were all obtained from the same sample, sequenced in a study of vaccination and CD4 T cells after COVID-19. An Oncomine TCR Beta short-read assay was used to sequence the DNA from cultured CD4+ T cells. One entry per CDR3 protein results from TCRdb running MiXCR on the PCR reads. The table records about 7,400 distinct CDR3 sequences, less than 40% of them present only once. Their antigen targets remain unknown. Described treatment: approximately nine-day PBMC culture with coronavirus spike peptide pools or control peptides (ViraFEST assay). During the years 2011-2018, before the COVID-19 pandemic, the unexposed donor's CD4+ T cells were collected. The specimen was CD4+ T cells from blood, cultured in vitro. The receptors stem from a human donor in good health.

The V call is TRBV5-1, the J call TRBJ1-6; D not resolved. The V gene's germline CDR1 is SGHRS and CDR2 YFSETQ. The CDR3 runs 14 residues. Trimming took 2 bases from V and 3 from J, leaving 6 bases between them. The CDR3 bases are TGCGCCAGCAGCTTAGGAGACTATAATTCACCCCTCCACTTT. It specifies CASSLGDYNSPLHF.

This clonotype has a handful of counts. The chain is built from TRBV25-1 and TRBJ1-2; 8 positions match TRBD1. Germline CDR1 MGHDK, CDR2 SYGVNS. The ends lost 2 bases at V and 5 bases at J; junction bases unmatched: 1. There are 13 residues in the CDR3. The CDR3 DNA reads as TGTGCCAGCAGTGAACAGGGGGCGTATGGCTACACCTTC. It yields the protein CASSEQGAYGYTF.

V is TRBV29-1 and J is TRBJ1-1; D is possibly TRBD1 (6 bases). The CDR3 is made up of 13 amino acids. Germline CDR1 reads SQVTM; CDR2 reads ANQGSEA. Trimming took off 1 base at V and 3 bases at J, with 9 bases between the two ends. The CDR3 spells CSVEGGADTEAFF. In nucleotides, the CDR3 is TGCAGCGTTGAAGGGGGGGCGGACACTGAAGCTTTCTTT.

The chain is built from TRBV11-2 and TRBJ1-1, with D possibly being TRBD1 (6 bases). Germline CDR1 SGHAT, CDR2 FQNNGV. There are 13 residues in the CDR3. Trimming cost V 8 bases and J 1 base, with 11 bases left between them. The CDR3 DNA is TGTGCCAGCGGAGCACAGGGGAACACTGAAGCTTTCTTT. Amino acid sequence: CASGAQGNTEAFF.

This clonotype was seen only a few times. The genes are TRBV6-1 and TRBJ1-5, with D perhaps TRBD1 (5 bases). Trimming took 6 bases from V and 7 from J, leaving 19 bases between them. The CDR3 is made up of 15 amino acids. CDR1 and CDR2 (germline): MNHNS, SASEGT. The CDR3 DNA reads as TGTGCCAGCAGAGAAACAGGAACCCCCAGACAGCCCCAGCATTTT. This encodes CASRETGTPRQPQHF.

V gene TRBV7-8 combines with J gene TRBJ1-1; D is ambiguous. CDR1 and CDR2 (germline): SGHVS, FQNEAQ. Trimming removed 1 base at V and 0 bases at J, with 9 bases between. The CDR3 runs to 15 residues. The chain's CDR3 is CASSLGNLLNTEAFF. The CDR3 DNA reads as TGTGCCAGCAGCTTAGGAAACTTACTGAACACTGAAGCTTTCTTT.

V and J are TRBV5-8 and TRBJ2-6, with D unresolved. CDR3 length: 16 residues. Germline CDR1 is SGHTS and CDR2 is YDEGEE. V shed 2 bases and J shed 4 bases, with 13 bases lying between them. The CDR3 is CASSLTGQGGANVLTF. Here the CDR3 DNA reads TGTGCCAGCAGCTTAACTGGTCAAGGAGGGGCCAACGTCCTGACTTTC.

The chain's CDR3 is CASSLVAGTGELFF. CDR3 sequence (DNA): TGTGCCAGCAGCTTAGTGGCTGGAACCGGGGAGCTGTTTTTT. V usage is TRBV7-2 and J usage is TRBJ2-2; D is undetermined. Deletions cut 1 base from V and 5 bases from J, with 8 bases between. In germline, CDR1 is SGHTA, CDR2 FQGNSA. The CDR3 length is 14 residues. Using reference TRBV7-2 and TRBJ2-2 for the parts outside the CDR3, the full variable domain is GAGVSQSPSNKVTEKGKDVELRCDPISGHTALYWYRQSLGQGLEFLIYFQGNSAPDKSGLPSDRFSAERTGGSVSTLTIQRTQQEDSAVYLCASSLVAGTGELFFGEGSRLTVL.

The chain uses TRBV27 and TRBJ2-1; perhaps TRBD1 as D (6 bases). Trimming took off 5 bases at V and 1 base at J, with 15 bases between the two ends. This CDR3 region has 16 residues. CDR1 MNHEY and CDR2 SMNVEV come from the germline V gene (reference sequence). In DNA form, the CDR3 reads TGTGCCAGCAGTCCTACGGACAGAAAATCCTACAATGAGCAGTTCTTC. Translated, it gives CASSPTDRKSYNEQFF.

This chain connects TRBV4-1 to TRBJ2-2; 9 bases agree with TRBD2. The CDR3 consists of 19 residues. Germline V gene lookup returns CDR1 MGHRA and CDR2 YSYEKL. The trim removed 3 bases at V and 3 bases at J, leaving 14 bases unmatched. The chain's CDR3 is CASSQGPLAGGPDTGELFF. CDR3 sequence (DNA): TGCGCCAGCAGCCAGGGTCCCCTCGCGGGGGGGCCGGACACCGGGGAGCTGTTTTTT.

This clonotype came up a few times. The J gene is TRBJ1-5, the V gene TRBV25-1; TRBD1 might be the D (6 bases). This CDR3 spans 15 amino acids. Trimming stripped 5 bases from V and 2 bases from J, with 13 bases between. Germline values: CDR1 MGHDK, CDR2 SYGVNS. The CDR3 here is CASSQTGNGNQPQHF. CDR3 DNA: TGTGCCAGCAGTCAAACAGGGAACGGCAATCAGCCCCAGCATTTT.

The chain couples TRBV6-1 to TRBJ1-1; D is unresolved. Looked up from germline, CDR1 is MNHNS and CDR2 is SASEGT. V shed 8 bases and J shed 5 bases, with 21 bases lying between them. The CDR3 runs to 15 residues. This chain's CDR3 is CASARGRGSGTEAFF. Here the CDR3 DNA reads TGTGCCAGCGCTCGAGGACGAGGGAGCGGGACTGAAGCTTTCTTT.

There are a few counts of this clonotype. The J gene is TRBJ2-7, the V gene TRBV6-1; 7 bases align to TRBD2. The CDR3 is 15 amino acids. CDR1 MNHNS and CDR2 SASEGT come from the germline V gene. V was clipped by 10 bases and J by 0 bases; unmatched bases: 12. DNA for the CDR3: TGTGCCACCCAACGGGGGGACTGGAGCTCCTACGAGCAGTACTTC. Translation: CATQRGDWSSYEQYF.

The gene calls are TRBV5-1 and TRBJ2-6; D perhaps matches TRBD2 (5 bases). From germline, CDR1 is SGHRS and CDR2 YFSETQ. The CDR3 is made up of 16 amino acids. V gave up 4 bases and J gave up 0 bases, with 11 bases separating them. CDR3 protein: CASSGSANSGANVLTF. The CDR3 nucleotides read TGCGCCAGCAGCGGGAGCGCCAACTCTGGGGCCAACGTCCTGACTTTC.

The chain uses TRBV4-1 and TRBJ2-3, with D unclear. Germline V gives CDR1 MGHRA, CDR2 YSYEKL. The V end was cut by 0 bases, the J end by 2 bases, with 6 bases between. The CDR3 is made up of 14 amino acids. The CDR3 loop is CASSQDVATDTQYF. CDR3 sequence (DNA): TGCGCCAGCAGCCAAGATGTAGCCACAGATACGCAGTATTTT.

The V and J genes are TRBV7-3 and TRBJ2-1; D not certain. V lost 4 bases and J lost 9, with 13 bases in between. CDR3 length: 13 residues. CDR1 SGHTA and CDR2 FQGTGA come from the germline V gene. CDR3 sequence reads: CASSSLRSGEQFF. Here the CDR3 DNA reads TGTGCCAGCAGCTCCCTGCGTTCAGGTGAGCAGTTCTTC. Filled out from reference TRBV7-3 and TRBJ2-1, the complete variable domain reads GAGVSQTPSNKVTEKGKYVELRCDPISGHTALYWYRQSLGQGPEFLIYFQGTGAADDSGLPNDRFFAVRPEGSVSTLKIQRTERGDSAVYLCASSSLRSGEQFFGPGTRLTVL.

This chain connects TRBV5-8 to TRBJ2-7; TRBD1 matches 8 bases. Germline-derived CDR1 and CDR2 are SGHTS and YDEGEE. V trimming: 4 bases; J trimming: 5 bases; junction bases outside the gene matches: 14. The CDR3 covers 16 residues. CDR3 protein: CASSHWQGAKADEQYF. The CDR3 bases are TGTGCCAGCAGCCATTGGCAGGGGGCGAAAGCTGACGAGCAGTACTTC.

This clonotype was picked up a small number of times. The CDR3 reads CASSNRRYGYTF. In DNA form, the CDR3 reads TGTGCCAGTAGTAATCGCCGGTATGGCTACACCTTC. The V and J genes are TRBV19 and TRBJ1-2; D not certain. The CDR3 totals 12 residues. Deletions cut 4 bases from V and 5 bases from J, with 8 bases between. Germline V gene lookup returns CDR1 LNHDA and CDR2 SQIVND (reference sequence).

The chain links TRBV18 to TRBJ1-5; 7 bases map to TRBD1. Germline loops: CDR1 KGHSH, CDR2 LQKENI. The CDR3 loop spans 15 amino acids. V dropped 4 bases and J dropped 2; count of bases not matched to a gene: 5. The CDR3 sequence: CASSLGGQRNQPQHF. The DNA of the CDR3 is TGTGCCAGCTCACTCGGGGGACAGCGCAATCAGCCCCAGCATTTT.

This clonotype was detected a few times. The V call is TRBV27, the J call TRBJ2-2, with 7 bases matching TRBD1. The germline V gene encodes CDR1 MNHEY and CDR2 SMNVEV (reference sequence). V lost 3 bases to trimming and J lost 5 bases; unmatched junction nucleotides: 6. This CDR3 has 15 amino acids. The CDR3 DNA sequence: TGTGCCAGCAGTTTTGAGACAGGGAGTACCGGGGAGCTGTTTTTT. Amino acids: CASSFETGSTGELFF.

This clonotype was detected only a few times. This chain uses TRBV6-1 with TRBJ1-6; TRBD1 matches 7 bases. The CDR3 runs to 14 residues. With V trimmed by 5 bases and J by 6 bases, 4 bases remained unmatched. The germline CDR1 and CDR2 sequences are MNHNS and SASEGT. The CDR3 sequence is CASSTHRGNSPLHF. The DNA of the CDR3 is TGTGCCAGCAGTACGCACAGGGGTAATTCACCCCTCCACTTT.

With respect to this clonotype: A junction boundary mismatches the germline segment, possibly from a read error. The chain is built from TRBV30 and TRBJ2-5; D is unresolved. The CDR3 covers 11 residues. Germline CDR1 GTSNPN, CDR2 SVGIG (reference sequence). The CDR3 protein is CAWSVQKTQYF. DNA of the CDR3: TGTGCCTGGAGTGTCCAAAAGACCCAGTACTTC.

CDR3 bases: TGCAGTGCGAGACACTTGCTAGCCAAAAACATTCAGTACTTC. Protein sequence: CSARHLLAKNIQYF. The chain employs TRBV20-1 and TRBJ2-4; no clear D gene. The ends were cut back, 6 bases at V and 0 bases at J, with 12 bases in the middle. The length of the CDR3 is 14 residues. Germline-derived CDR1 and CDR2 are DFQATT and SNEGSKA (reference sequence).

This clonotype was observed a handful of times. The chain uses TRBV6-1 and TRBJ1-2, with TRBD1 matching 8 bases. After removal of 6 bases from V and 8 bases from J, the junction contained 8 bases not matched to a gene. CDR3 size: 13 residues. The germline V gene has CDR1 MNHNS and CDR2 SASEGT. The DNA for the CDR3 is TGTGCCAGCAGACTAGACAGGGGCGAGGGCTACACCTTC. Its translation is CASRLDRGEGYTF.

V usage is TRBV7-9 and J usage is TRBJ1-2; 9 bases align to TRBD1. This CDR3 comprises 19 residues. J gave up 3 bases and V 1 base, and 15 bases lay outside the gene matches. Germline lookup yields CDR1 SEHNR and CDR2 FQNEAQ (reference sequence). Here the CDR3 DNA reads TGTGCCAGCAGCTTAGTTTTGGGACAGGGAGACGTTATGGACTATGGCTACACCTTC. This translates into CASSLVLGQGDVMDYGYTF. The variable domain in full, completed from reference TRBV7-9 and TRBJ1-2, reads DTGVSQNPRHKITKRGQNVTFRCDPISEHNRLYWYRQTLGQGPEFLTYFQNEAQLEKSRLLSDRFSAERPKGSFSTLEIQRTEQGDSAMYLCASSLVLGQGDVMDYGYTFGSGTRLTVV.

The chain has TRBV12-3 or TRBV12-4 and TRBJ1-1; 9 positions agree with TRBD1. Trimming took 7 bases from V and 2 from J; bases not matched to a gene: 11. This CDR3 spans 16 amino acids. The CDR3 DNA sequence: TGTGCCAGCACTATACAGGGGGCAGCACGTAACACTGAAGCTTTCTTT. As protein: CASTIQGAARNTEAFF.